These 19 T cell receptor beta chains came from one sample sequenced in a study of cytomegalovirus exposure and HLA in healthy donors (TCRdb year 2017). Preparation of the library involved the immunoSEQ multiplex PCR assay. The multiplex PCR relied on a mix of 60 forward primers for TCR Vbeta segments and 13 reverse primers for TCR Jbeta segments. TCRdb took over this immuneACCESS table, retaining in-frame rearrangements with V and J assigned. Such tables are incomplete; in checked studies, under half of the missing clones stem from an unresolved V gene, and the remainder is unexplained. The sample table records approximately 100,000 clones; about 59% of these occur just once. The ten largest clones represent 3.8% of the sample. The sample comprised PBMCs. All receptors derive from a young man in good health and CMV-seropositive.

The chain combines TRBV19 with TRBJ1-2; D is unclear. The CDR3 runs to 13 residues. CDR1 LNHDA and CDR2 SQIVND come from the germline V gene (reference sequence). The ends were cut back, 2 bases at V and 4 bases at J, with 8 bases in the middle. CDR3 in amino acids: CASSISTAYGYTF. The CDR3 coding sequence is TGTGCCAGTAGTATAAGTACAGCCTATGGCTACACCTTC.

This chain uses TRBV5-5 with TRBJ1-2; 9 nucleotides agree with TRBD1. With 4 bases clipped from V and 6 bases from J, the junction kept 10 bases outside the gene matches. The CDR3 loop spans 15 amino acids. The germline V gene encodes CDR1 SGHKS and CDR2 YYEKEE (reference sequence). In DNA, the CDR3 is TGTGCCAGCAGCACAGTAGACAGGGGGGGCCATGGCTACACCTTC. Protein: CASSTVDRGGHGYTF.

The CDR3 bases are TGTGCCAGCAGTCGGGACAGGGGGCGGGCGGACGAGCAGTTCTTC. Translating it yields CASSRDRGRADEQFF. The chain joins TRBV7-2 to TRBJ2-1, with TRBD1 identical over 12 bases. Germline V gene data show CDR1 as SGHTA and CDR2 as FQGNSA. V trimming: 6 bases; J trimming: 10 bases; junction bases outside the gene matches: 10. This CDR3 comprises 15 residues.

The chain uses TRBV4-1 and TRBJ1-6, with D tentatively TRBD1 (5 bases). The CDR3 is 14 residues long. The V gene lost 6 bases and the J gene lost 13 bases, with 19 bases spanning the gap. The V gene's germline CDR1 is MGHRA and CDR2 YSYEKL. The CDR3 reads CASSRQFRRGPLHF. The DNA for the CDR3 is TGCGCCAGCAGTCGCCAATTTCGGCGGGGGCCCCTCCACTTT.

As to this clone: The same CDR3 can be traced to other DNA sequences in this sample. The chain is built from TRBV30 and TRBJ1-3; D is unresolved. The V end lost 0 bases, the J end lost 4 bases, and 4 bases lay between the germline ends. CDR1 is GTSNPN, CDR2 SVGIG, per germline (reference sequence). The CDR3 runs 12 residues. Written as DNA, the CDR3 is TGTGCCTGGAGTGTCCTAGGAAACACCATATATTTT. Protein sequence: CAWSVLGNTIYF.

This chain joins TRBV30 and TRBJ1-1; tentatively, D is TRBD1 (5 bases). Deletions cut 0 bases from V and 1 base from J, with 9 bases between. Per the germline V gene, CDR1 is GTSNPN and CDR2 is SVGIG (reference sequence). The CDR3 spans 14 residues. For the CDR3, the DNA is TGTGCCTGGAGTGTGGGGCAGCCGAACACTGAAGCTTTCTTT. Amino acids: CAWSVGQPNTEAFF.

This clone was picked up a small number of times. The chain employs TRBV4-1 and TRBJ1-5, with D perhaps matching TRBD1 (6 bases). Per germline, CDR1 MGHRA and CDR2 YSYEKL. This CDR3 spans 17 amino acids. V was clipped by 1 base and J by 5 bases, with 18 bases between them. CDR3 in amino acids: CASSQVSGAPSDQPQHF. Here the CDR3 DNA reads TGCGCCAGCAGCCAAGTCTCAGGGGCCCCGAGCGATCAGCCCCAGCATTTT.

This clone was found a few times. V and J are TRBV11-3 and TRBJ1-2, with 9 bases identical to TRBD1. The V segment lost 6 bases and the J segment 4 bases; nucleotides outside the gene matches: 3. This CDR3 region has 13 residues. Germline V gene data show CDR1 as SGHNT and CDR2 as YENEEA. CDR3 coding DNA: TGTGCCAGCAGAAAACAGGGGGCCTATGGCTACACCTTC. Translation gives CASRKQGAYGYTF.

The CDR3 spells CASRRDSAYEQYF. The CDR3 bases are TGCGCCAGCAGGCGGGACAGTGCCTACGAGCAGTACTTC. The chain is built from TRBV10-2 and TRBJ2-7; tentatively, D is TRBD1 (7 bases). The CDR3 consists of 13 residues. Germline CDR1 is WSHSY and CDR2 is SAAADI. Trimming removed 6 bases from V and 2 bases from J, with 11 bases in between.

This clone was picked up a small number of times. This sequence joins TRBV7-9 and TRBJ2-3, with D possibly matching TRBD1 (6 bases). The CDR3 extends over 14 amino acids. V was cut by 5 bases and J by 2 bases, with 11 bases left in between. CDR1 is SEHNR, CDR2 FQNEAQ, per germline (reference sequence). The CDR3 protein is CASSNRDYTDTQYF. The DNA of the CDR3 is TGTGCCAGCAGCAACAGGGATTACACAGATACGCAGTATTTT.

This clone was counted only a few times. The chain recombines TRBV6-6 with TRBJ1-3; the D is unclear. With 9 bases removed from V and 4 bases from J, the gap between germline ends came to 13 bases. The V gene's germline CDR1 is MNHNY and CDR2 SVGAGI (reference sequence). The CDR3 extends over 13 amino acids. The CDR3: CASRADGGNTIYF. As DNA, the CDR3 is TGTGCCAGTAGAGCGGACGGAGGAAACACCATATATTTT.

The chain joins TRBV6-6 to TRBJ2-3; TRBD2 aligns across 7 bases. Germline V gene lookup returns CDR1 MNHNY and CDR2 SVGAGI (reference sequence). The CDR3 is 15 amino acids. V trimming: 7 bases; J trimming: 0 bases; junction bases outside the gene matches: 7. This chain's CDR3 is CASITSGTSTDTQYF. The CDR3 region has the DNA TGTGCCAGCATAACGAGCGGGACTAGCACAGATACGCAGTATTTT.

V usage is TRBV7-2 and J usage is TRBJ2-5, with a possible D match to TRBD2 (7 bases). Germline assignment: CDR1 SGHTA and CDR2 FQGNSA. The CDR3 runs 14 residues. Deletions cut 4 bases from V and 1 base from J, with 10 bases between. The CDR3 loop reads CASSWGGSQETQYF. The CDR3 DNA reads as TGTGCCAGCAGCTGGGGGGGCAGCCAAGAGACCCAGTACTTC.

CDR3 residues: CASRPGTVYGYTF. The CDR3 DNA reads as TGTGCCAGCAGGCCCGGGACAGTCTATGGCTACACCTTC. The chain couples TRBV27 to TRBJ1-2; 7 bases match TRBD1. The J segment lost 4 bases and the V segment lost 6 bases, leaving 5 bases of the junction unmatched. The CDR3 has 13 residues. The germline gives CDR1 MNHEY, CDR2 SMNVEV (reference sequence).

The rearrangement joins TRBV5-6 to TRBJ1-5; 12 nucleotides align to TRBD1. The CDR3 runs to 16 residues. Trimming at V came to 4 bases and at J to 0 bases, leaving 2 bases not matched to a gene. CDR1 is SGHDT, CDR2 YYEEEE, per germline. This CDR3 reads CASSRGQGASNQPQHF. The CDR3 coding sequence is TGTGCCAGCAGCCGGGGACAGGGGGCTAGCAATCAGCCCCAGCATTTT.

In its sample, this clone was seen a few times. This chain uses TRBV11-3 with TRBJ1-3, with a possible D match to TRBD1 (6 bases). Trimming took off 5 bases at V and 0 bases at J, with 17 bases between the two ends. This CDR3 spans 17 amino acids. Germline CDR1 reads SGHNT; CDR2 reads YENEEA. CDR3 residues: CASSPGAGKSSGNTIYF. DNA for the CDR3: TGTGCCAGCAGCCCAGGGGCAGGGAAGAGCTCTGGAAACACCATATATTTT.

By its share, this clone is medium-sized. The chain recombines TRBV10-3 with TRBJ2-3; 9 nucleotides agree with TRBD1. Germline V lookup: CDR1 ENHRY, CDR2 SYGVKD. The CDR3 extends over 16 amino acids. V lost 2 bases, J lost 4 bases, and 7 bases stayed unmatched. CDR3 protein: CAISEPPGQGSDTQYF. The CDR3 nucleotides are TGTGCCATCAGTGAGCCCCCGGGACAGGGATCAGATACGCAGTATTTT.

The CDR3 DNA follows: TGTGCCAGCAGTTACTCGCGGAGCTCCTACAATGAGCAGTTCTTC. This codes for CASSYSRSSYNEQFF. The V and J genes are TRBV6-5 and TRBJ2-1; D remains unclear. Germline V CDR1 and CDR2: MNHEY, SVGAGI. The CDR3 spans 15 residues. V lost 0 bases and J lost 0, with 6 bases in between.

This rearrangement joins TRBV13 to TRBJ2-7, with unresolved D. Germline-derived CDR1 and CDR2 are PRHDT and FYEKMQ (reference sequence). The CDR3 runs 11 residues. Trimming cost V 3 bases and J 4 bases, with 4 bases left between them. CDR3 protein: CASSLSYEQYF. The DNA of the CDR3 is TGTGCCAGCAGCTTGTCATACGAGCAGTACTTC.